In this sample, the clone carrying this TCR beta chain turned up a few times. Its antigen remains unknown. This record comes from a study of T cells in Graves' hyperthyroidism and ophthalmopathy. Amplified regions were TCR beta CDR3 sequences from RNA transcripts. The study used the HTBI primer set for a first-round RT-PCR of the TCR CDR3. MiXCR was run by TCRdb on the multiplex PCR reads, yielding one entry per CDR3 protein. This sample has hundreds of thousands of distinct CDR3 sequences; under 60% occur once, and the top ten carry roughly 8.2%. The hyperthyroidism patients had all been newly diagnosed, and their disease duration was under 2 months. Their ages ranged from 18 to 65 years. Exclusion of patients followed from uncontrolled infection, other autoimmune disease, pregnancy or lactation. Used for diagnoses were clinical symptoms, serum thyroxine and TRAb, thyroid ultrasound and orbital computed tomography.

Findings of the study overall: The model anticipated ophthalmopathy a median approximately 6.7 months pre-onset.

The specimen sequenced was peripheral blood or thyroid tissue (not recorded which). The TCR comes from a young woman with Graves' hyperthyroidism.

This CDR3 is CASSPGGYTEAFF. DNA of the CDR3: TGTGCCAGTAGCCCAGGGGGCTACACTGAAGCTTTCTTT. The genes are TRBV19 and TRBJ1-1; 8 bases align to TRBD1. The germline CDR1 and CDR2 sequences are LNHDA and SQIVND (reference sequence). The V gene end was trimmed by 6 bases and the J gene end by 3 bases; junction bases not matched to a gene: 3. The CDR3 loop spans 13 amino acids.